The entry below describes one T cell receptor (beta chain). This clonotype was seen a few times. The specificity of this receptor is unknown. One end of the junction varies from germline; a read error may be responsible. The data belong to a study of T cell repertoires in cytomegalovirus infection (dated by TCRdb to the late 2010s). With regard to the full study: Donor HLA type was relevant to the analysis, because carriage of CMV infection together with the matching HLA type was indicated by public TCR beta signatures. Results the study describes overall, beyond this receptor: In both this cohort and an independent roughly 350-donor cohort, the cumulative frequency of public TCR beta family members distinguished carriers of CMV infection plus the relevant HLA type. In the ex vivo response, HLA-C-restricted CMV-specific TCR beta clonotypes were dominant, and in two of eight donors the single most frequent clonotype came from this HLA-C-restricted group.

Its CDR3 holds 14 amino acids, cysteine through phenylalanine. Just the 42-base CDR3 DNA is kept, in frame starting at base 1. This sample was sequenced with an Illumina HiSeq 1500. TCRdb cleaned the public reads at Q25 with fastp, built clones with MiXCR and kept in-frame beta chains. Each CDR3 protein gets just one entry, which takes the most common genes and DNA from the rows behind it. The sample has about 100,000 distinct CDR3 sequences on record, around 22% of them singletons. The ten largest clonotypes hold about two fifths of the sample. Sequenced sample: CD8+ T cells from PBMCs. The chain was built from TRBV5-3 and TRBJ1-5; the D gene is perhaps TRBD1, on 6 matching bases. TRBV5-3 qualifies as an ORF whose function is uncertain. The origin of this receptor is a human donor in good health (CMV status not recorded). Some clones in this sample may be carry-over from other donors' samples. The CDR3 amino acid sequence is: CASSSGGPNQPQHF. In nucleotides, the sequence is TGTGCCAGCAGCTCCGGGGGCCCCAATCAGCCCCAGCATTTT.